This entry concerns a single T cell receptor beta chain. Its antigen is as yet unknown. This sample is part of a study of cytomegalovirus exposure and HLA in healthy donors. The study's findings and limits: An analysis that came later showed most CMV-associated TCR beta chains appearing HLA-restricted. Through in vitro validation, a few CMV-associated chains were shown to be specific for CMV antigens. When analyzed later, a missense DCLRE1C variant was found to be linked to TCR beta V- and J-gene trimming.

This CDR3 has 13 residues. The V gene lost 5 bases and the J gene lost 2 bases, with 10 bases spanning the gap. Germline V CDR1 and CDR2: SEHNR, FQNEAQ (reference sequence). A multiplex PCR was run with 60 Vbeta primers and 13 Jbeta primers. The protocol was immunoSEQ multiplex PCR, while the TCRdb copy is restricted to in-frame clones and leaves out a portion. In the table there are 95,000 to 110,000 clones, around three quarters of which are singletons. The receptor was derived from a woman aged 18-30 years in good health and CMV-seropositive. The chain employs TRBV7-9 and TRBJ2-7, with unresolved D. What was sequenced was PBMCs. CDR3 nucleotides: TGTGCCAGCAGCCCCCTAAGTACCTACGAGCAGTACTTC. This codes for CASSPLSTYEQYF.